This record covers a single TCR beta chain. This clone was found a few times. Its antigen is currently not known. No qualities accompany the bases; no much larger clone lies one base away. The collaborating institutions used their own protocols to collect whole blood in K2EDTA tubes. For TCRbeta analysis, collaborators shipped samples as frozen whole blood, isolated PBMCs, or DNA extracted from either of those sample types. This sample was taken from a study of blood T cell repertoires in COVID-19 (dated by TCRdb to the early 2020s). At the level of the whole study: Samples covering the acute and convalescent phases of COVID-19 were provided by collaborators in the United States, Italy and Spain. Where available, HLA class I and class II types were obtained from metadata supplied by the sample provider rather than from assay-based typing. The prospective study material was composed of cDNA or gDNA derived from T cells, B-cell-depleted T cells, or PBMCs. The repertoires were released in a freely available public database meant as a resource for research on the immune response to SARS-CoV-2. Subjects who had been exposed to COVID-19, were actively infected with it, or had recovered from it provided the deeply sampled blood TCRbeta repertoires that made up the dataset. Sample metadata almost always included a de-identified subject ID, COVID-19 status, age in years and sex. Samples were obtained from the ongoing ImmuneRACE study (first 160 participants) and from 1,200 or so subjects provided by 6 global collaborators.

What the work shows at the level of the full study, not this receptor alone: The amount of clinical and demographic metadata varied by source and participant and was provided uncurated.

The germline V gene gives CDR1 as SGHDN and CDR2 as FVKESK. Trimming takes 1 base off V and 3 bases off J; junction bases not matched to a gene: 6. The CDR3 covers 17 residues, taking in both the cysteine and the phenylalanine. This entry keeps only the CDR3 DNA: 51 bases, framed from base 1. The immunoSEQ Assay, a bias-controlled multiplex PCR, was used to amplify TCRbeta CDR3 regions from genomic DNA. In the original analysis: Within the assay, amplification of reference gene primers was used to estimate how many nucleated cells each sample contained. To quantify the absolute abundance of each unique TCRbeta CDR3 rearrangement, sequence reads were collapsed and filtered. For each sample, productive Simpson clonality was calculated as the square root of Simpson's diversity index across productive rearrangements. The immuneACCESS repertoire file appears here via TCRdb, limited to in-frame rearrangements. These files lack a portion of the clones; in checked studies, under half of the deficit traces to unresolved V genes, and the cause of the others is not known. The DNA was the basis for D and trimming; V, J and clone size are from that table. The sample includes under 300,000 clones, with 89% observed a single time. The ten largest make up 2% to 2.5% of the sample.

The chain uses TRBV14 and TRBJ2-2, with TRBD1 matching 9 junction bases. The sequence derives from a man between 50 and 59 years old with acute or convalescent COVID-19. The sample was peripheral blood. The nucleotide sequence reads TGTGCCAGCAGCCAAGGTTCGACAGGGGGATACACCGGGGAGCTGTTTTTT. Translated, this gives CASSQGSTGGYTGELFF.